What follows are 25 T cell receptor beta chains derived from one specimen sequenced in a study of T-cell reconstitution after alpha-beta-depleted transplantation in children (dated by TCRdb to 2015 to 2016). Receptor libraries were prepared by PCR. Data came from an Illumina HiSeq 2500. TCR library preparation used molecular barcoding, with unique molecular identifiers applied to normalize quantification of the TCRbeta repertoire. TCRdb reran the public reads through fastp at Q25 and MiXCR, keeping productive beta chains. Every CDR3 protein is listed once, alongside the most common genes and DNA of its rows. For this sample there are roughly 190,000 distinct CDR3 sequences; approximately 15% appear just once. The top ten hold about 12% of the sample. Sequencing used PBMCs from the stem cell graft donor, obtained from the stem cell graft. The receptor source for this set is a human donor who donated a stem cell graft to a child with acute lymphoblastic leukemia.

This clonotype was counted at least ten times. The chain couples TRBV7-9 to TRBJ2-1; a possible D gene is TRBD2 (6 bases). This CDR3 contains 12 residues. Trimming took 7 bases from V and 7 from J, leaving 11 bases between them. The germline gives CDR1 SEHNR, CDR2 FQNEAQ (reference sequence). CDR3 amino acids: CASTQEGNEQFF. The CDR3 nucleotides are TGTGCCAGCACTCAGGAGGGGAATGAGCAGTTCTTC.

This clonotype was seen a few times. This rearrangement joins TRBV5-6 to TRBJ2-1; 9 bases align to TRBD1. The CDR3 has 15 residues. Germline V gives CDR1 SGHDT, CDR2 YYEEEE. V lost 3 bases and J lost 8; bases outside the gene matches: 9. CDR3 nucleotide sequence: TGTGCCAGCAGCTCGATGGGACAGGGAGCCGATGAGCAGTTCTTC. Residues: CASSSMGQGADEQFF. The variable domain in full, completed from reference TRBV5-6 and TRBJ2-1, reads DAGVTQSPTHLIKTRGQQVTLRCSPKSGHDTVSWYQQALGQGPQFIFQYYEEEERQRGNFPDRFSGHQFPNYSSELNVNALLLGDSALYLCASSSMGQGADEQFFGPGTRLTVL.

This clonotype was recorded at least ten times. In nucleotides, the CDR3 is TGTGCCAGCAGTTCCCTAGCTCGGGGCCGCGAGCAGTACTTC. Its protein product is CASSSLARGREQYF. The chain carries TRBV27 and TRBJ2-7; D is possibly TRBD1 or TRBD2 (5 bases each). The V gene's germline CDR1 is MNHEY and CDR2 SMNVEV (reference sequence). The CDR3 loop spans 14 amino acids. The germline V and J ends were trimmed by 4 bases and 6 bases, with 16 bases remaining between them.

The chain recombines TRBV20-1 with TRBJ2-3; 13 positions agree with TRBD2. The germline V gene has CDR1 DFQATT and CDR2 SNEGSKA (reference sequence). After removal of 8 bases from V and 2 bases from J, the junction contained 10 bases not matched to a gene. This CDR3 has 16 residues. CDR3 DNA sequence: TGCAGTCCCCATGAGGGACTAGCGGGATACACAGATACGCAGTATTTT. This translates into CSPHEGLAGYTDTQYF.

This clonotype showed up just a few times. In DNA, the CDR3 is TGCGCCAGCAGCTCGGACAGGGAACCCTACGAGCAGTACTTC. Its protein is CASSSDREPYEQYF. The chain has TRBV5-1 and TRBJ2-7, with 8 bases aligning to TRBD1. V lost 3 bases to trimming and J lost 2 bases; unmatched junction nucleotides: 4. Per the germline V gene, CDR1 is SGHRS and CDR2 is YFSETQ. This CDR3 is 14 amino acids long.

This clonotype was seen at least ten times. The chain employs TRBV5-1 and TRBJ2-2; 13 bases match TRBD2. Trimming at V came to 4 bases and at J to 6 bases, leaving 6 bases not matched to a gene. The CDR3 loop spans 16 amino acids. Germline values: CDR1 SGHRS, CDR2 YFSETQ. The CDR3 loop is CASSLGTSGMAGELFF. Here the CDR3 DNA reads TGCGCCAGCAGCCTCGGGACTAGCGGGATGGCCGGGGAGCTGTTTTTT. Full variable domain (missing parts from reference TRBV5-1 and TRBJ2-2): KAGVTQTPRYLIKTRGQQVTLSCSPISGHRSVSWYQQTPGQGLQFLFEYFSETQRNKGNFPGRFSGRQFSNSRSEMNVSTLELGDSALYLCASSLGTSGMAGELFFGEGSRLTVL.

The chain carries TRBV11-2 and TRBJ2-6; D is unresolved. V was trimmed by 3 bases and J by 0 bases, leaving 6 bases between them. Germline loops: CDR1 SGHAT, CDR2 FQNNGV. There are 15 residues in the CDR3. CDR3 residues: CASSFHGSGANVLTF. CDR3 nucleotide sequence: TGTGCCAGCAGCTTCCACGGCTCTGGGGCCAACGTCCTGACTTTC.

About this clonotype itself: This sequence may be a read error, since a much larger clone differs from it by one base. The CDR3: CASSLAVIGRQKTEAFF. The DNA of the CDR3 is TGCGCCAGCAGCTTGGCGGTTATCGGACGGCAGAAGACTGAAGCTTTCTTT. The chain joins TRBV5-1 to TRBJ1-1; D gene unclear. This CDR3 is built from 17 residues. In germline, CDR1 is SGHRS, CDR2 YFSETQ. V lost 0 bases and J 5 bases, leaving 20 bases between the germline ends.

This clonotype was seen at least ten times. The chain has TRBV7-2 and TRBJ1-1; D may be TRBD1 (5 bases). The V end lost 4 bases, the J end lost 0 bases, and 12 bases lay between the germline ends. The CDR3 has 15 residues. The germline CDR1 and CDR2 sequences are SGHTA and FQGNSA. CDR3 residues: CASSSGGGVNTEAFF. CDR3 DNA sequence: TGTGCCAGCAGCTCTGGGGGGGGTGTGAACACTGAAGCTTTCTTT. The whole variable domain, remainder taken from reference TRBV7-2 and TRBJ1-1, is GAGVSQSPSNKVTEKGKDVELRCDPISGHTALYWYRQSLGQGLEFLIYFQGNSAPDKSGLPSDRFSAERTGGSVSTLTIQRTQQEDSAVYLCASSSGGGVNTEAFFGQGTRLTVV.

This clonotype has a handful of counts. V usage is TRBV29-1 and J usage is TRBJ2-1; D is perhaps TRBD2 (6 bases). The germline V and J ends were trimmed by 4 bases and 9 bases, with 22 bases remaining between them. The CDR3 extends over 15 amino acids. Germline CDR1 reads SQVTM; CDR2 reads ANQGSEA. As DNA, the CDR3 is TGCAGCGTTGTCGGCTTGGACTTAGGAGGGAGTGAGCAGTTCTTC. Its protein is CSVVGLDLGGSEQFF.

Ten or more counts support this clonotype. The V call is TRBV10-3, the J call TRBJ2-3; the D gene is possibly TRBD1 (6 bases). With 0 bases removed from V and 7 bases from J, the gap between germline ends came to 14 bases. This CDR3 has 15 amino acids. Germline loops: CDR1 ENHRY, CDR2 SYGVKD. The CDR3: CAISESGTGRYTQYF. The CDR3 bases are TGTGCCATCAGTGAGTCGGGTACAGGGAGATATACGCAGTATTTT.

In this sample, this clonotype turned up many times. The rearrangement uses TRBV5-6 and TRBJ2-1, with D possibly being TRBD2 (6 bases). The CDR3 runs 15 residues. Germline CDR1 and CDR2: SGHDT and YYEEEE. The V gene lost 6 bases and the J gene lost 4 bases, with 17 bases spanning the gap. Here the CDR3 reads CASKERTIVYNEQFF. As DNA, the CDR3 is TGTGCCAGCAAGGAACGGACTATCGTTTACAATGAGCAGTTCTTC.

This clonotype was observed at least ten times. V gene TRBV5-1 combines with J gene TRBJ2-7; 15 nucleotides match TRBD2. The CDR3 is 19 residues long. Per germline, CDR1 SGHRS and CDR2 YFSETQ. Losses at the gene ends were 4 bases for V and 5 bases for J; bases not matched to a gene: 16. The CDR3 is CASSEGLAGGRTVEDEQYF. CDR3 nucleotide sequence: TGCGCCAGCAGCGAGGGACTAGCGGGAGGAAGAACAGTCGAGGACGAGCAGTACTTC. The full variable domain, its missing parts supplied by reference TRBV5-1 and TRBJ2-7, is KAGVTQTPRYLIKTRGQQVTLSCSPISGHRSVSWYQQTPGQGLQFLFEYFSETQRNKGNFPGRFSGRQFSNSRSEMNVSTLELGDSALYLCASSEGLAGGRTVEDEQYFGPGTRLTVT.

V usage is TRBV7-9 and J usage is TRBJ2-1, with D perhaps matching TRBD2 (6 bases). The germline CDR1 and CDR2 sequences are SEHNR and FQNEAQ (reference sequence). The V and J ends lost 5 bases and 8 bases respectively, with 22 bases between them. The CDR3 has 16 residues. CDR3: CASSTNRRAHSYEQFF. The CDR3 nucleotides are TGTGCCAGCAGCACCAACCGGAGGGCCCATTCGTATGAGCAGTTCTTC.

The chain joins TRBV20-1 to TRBJ2-7; 7 nucleotides agree with TRBD1. Germline V CDR1 and CDR2: DFQATT, SNEGSKA (reference sequence). This CDR3 has 14 amino acids. V shed 0 bases, J shed 3 bases, and the junction held 5 bases outside the gene matches. For the CDR3, the DNA is TGCAGTGCTAGAGATTCCCGGGACAGCTACGAGCAGTACTTC. It yields the protein CSARDSRDSYEQYF.

This clonotype was observed a few times. This chain joins TRBV20-1 and TRBJ2-7; no clear D gene. Germline CDR1 DFQATT, CDR2 SNEGSKA (reference sequence). The CDR3 length is 14 residues. V was pared by 0 bases and J by 1 base, with 10 bases between. CDR3 DNA sequence: TGCAGTGCTAGAGAAAGGGTCAGATCCTACGAGCAGTACTTC. Protein product: CSARERVRSYEQYF.

There are many counts of this clonotype. The chain combines TRBV28 with TRBJ2-3, with TRBD1 as a possible D gene (5 bases). V was cut by 6 bases and J by 0 bases, with 16 bases left in between. This CDR3 has 16 residues. Germline CDR1 is MDHEN and CDR2 is SYDVKM. The CDR3: CASRSRQLASTDTQYF. DNA of the CDR3: TGTGCCAGCAGGTCCAGACAGTTAGCTAGCACAGATACGCAGTATTTT.

This clonotype has ten or more counts. This rearrangement joins TRBV5-1 to TRBJ1-1; 9 nucleotides align to TRBD1. Per the germline V gene, CDR1 is SGHRS and CDR2 is YFSETQ. Germline trimming cut 3 bases from V and 2 bases from J; bases unmatched to any gene: 5. This CDR3 has 15 residues. CDR3 sequence: CASSSWDRENTEAFF. For the CDR3, the DNA is TGCGCCAGCAGCTCGTGGGACAGGGAAAACACTGAAGCTTTCTTT.

This clonotype was seen repeatedly, ten times or more. V usage is TRBV5-1 and J usage is TRBJ2-7, with TRBD1 identical over 9 bases. Germline lookup yields CDR1 SGHRS and CDR2 YFSETQ. V was pared by 5 bases and J by 3 bases, with 9 bases of the junction left unmatched. CDR3 length equals 15 residues. CDR3 bases: TGCGCCAGCAGTAAGACGGGACAGGGTAGCTACGAGCAGTACTTC. It codes for CASSKTGQGSYEQYF.

The sample holds many counts of this clonotype. The chain has TRBV20-1 and TRBJ2-3; TRBD2 matches 11 bases. The germline V gene encodes CDR1 DFQATT and CDR2 SNEGSKA (reference sequence). This CDR3 contains 15 residues. V trimming: 4 bases; J trimming: 3 bases; junction bases outside the gene matches: 6. CDR3 bases: TGCAGTGCTACGCGGACTAGCGGGTTAACAGATACGCAGTATTTT. Translating it yields CSATRTSGLTDTQYF.

V usage is TRBV4-2 and J usage is TRBJ2-1; D possibly matches TRBD1 or TRBD2 (5 bases each). V lost 4 bases, J lost 0 bases, and 22 bases lay in between. Germline lookup yields CDR1 LGHNA and CDR2 YNFKEQ. The CDR3 length is 19 residues. The CDR3: CASSLPGRWSASSYNEQFF. The DNA of the CDR3 is TGTGCCAGCAGCCTTCCGGGACGGTGGTCCGCGAGCTCCTACAATGAGCAGTTCTTC.

This clonotype was observed at least ten times. The chain links TRBV12-3 or TRBV12-4 to TRBJ2-4; 12 bases fit TRBD2. The junction had 8 bases not matched to a gene; V was cut back by 4 bases and J by 7 bases. The length of the CDR3 is 16 residues. The CDR3 reads CASSYGLAGLRNIQYF. The CDR3 DNA follows: TGTGCCAGCAGTTATGGACTAGCGGGATTGAGGAACATTCAGTACTTC.

This clonotype was recorded at least ten times. V gene TRBV29-1 combines with J gene TRBJ2-7, with a weak D call TRBD2 (5 bases). Trimming shortened V by 6 bases and J by 2 bases, and 11 bases separated the two germline ends. The CDR3 runs 12 residues. Germline values: CDR1 SQVTM, CDR2 ANQGSEA. The CDR3 DNA reads TGCAGCGTAACTAGGGATACCTACGAGCAGTACTTC. This sequence encodes CSVTRDTYEQYF.

This clonotype was seen at least ten times. The V call is TRBV6-1, the J call TRBJ1-5, with D uncertain. Trimming shortened V by 5 bases and J by 6 bases, and 11 bases separated the two germline ends. The CDR3 loop spans 13 amino acids. CDR1 and CDR2 from the germline V gene are MNHNS and SASEGT. The CDR3 DNA reads TGTGCCAGCAGTCAAAGAAGAGGTCAGCCCCAGCATTTT. Its translation: CASSQRRGQPQHF.

The chain carries TRBV10-1 and TRBJ2-3, with D tentatively TRBD1 (5 bases). The germline gives CDR1 WNHNN, CDR2 SYGVQD (reference sequence). The CDR3 loop spans 17 amino acids. V shed 2 bases and J shed 0 bases, with 15 bases lying between them. The CDR3 nucleotides are TGCGCCAGCAGTGAGGATACTAATCAGGGTAGCACAGATACGCAGTATTTT. As protein: CASSEDTNQGSTDTQYF.